These 21 T cell receptor beta chains originate from one sample sequenced in a study of blood T cell repertoires in COVID-19. Sequencing was performed with immunoSEQ multiplex PCR; in TCRdb, only in-frame clones are kept and a portion is missing. The table includes some 120,000 clones, more than 80% detected once. Source material: peripheral blood. These receptors all come from a man in his 70s with active or convalescent COVID-19.

The J gene is TRBJ2-7, the V gene TRBV9; 8 nucleotides agree with TRBD1. The trim removed 0 bases at V and 2 bases at J, leaving 4 bases unmatched. Germline V gene sequence: CDR1 SGDLS, CDR2 YYNGEE. The CDR3 contains 15 residues. The CDR3 DNA reads as TGTGCCAGCAGCGTAGGCGGGGACAGGACCTACGAGCAGTACTTC. Its protein is CASSVGGDRTYEQYF.

The gene calls are TRBV28 and TRBJ2-2; 7 positions match TRBD1. The CDR3 runs to 14 residues. Germline lookup yields CDR1 MDHEN and CDR2 SYDVKM. Germline trimming cut 7 bases from V and 3 bases from J; bases unmatched to any gene: 5. The CDR3 loop is CASKGGVYTGELFF. CDR3 bases: TGTGCCAGCAAAGGGGGCGTATACACCGGGGAGCTGTTTTTT.

The CDR3 nucleotides read TGTGCCAGCAGCGGCCGGACAGGGGGCCGTTACGAGCAGTACTTC. Translating it yields CASSGRTGGRYEQYF. This chain connects TRBV5-4 to TRBJ2-7; 11 positions match TRBD1. With V trimmed by 4 bases and J by 4 bases, 7 bases remained unmatched. Germline V gene data show CDR1 as SGHNT and CDR2 as YYREEE (reference sequence). CDR3 length: 15 residues.

This chain joins TRBV5-4 and TRBJ2-7; 9 nucleotides match TRBD1. Germline V gene lookup returns CDR1 SGHNT and CDR2 YYREEE (reference sequence). The length of the CDR3 is 14 residues. Trimming removed 3 bases from V and 7 bases from J; junction bases left unmatched: 8. CDR3 nucleotides: TGTGCCAGCAGCTCCGGGACAGGGCGACGGGAGCAGTACTTC. As protein: CASSSGTGRREQYF.

The rearrangement uses TRBV9 and TRBJ1-1, with TRBD1 as a possible D gene (5 bases). The germline CDR1 and CDR2 sequences are SGDLS and YYNGEE. This CDR3 has 14 residues. The V gene lost 3 bases and the J gene lost 5 bases, with 14 bases spanning the gap. CDR3 nucleotide sequence: TGTGCCAGCAGCGATCGGGCCCAGGGAACTGAAGCTTTCTTT. Residues: CASSDRAQGTEAFF.

J is TRBJ2-1 and V is TRBV7-9; 10 bases are shared with TRBD2. V gave up 5 bases and J gave up 4 bases; unmatched junction bases: 5. Germline V CDR1 and CDR2: SEHNR, FQNEAQ (reference sequence). This CDR3 is built from 15 residues. CDR3 amino acids: CASSRTSGRYNEQFF. The DNA of the CDR3 is TGTGCCAGCAGCCGGACTAGCGGAAGATACAATGAGCAGTTCTTC.

J is TRBJ2-7 and V is TRBV19; 7 nucleotides agree with TRBD2. CDR1 and CDR2 from the germline V gene are LNHDA and SQIVND (reference sequence). This CDR3 has 13 residues. Trimming removed 1 base from V and 6 bases from J; junction bases left unmatched: 3. The CDR3 coding sequence is TGTGCCAGTAGTATAGCTCCGGGGGGCGAGCAGTACTTC. This codes for CASSIAPGGEQYF.

V is TRBV7-2 and J is TRBJ1-5; 8 positions match TRBD1. V was pared by 3 bases and J by 4 bases, with 5 bases of the junction left unmatched. The CDR3 is 15 amino acids. CDR1 and CDR2 from the germline V gene are SGHTA and FQGNSA. This CDR3 reads CASSLGQAGNQPQHF. CDR3 DNA sequence: TGTGCCAGCAGCTTGGGACAGGCTGGGAATCAGCCCCAGCATTTT.

This chain links TRBV6-2 or TRBV6-3 with TRBJ2-7; no clear D gene. Trimming removed 1 base at V and 1 base at J, with 8 bases between. Per the germline V gene, CDR1 is MNHEY and CDR2 is SVGEGT. This CDR3 has 14 residues. The CDR3 DNA follows: TGTGCCAGCAGTTACTTGCTTCGGTCCTACGAGCAGTACTTC. Protein sequence: CASSYLLRSYEQYF.

The V call is TRBV27, the J call TRBJ2-7; D possibly corresponds to TRBD2 (5 bases). The CDR3 is 16 residues long. Germline V CDR1 and CDR2: MNHEY, SMNVEV (reference sequence). V was pared by 0 bases and J by 2 bases, with 14 bases between. Here the CDR3 reads CASSLSRLAGTYEQYF. For the CDR3, the DNA is TGTGCCAGCAGTTTATCGAGGCTAGCTGGGACCTACGAGCAGTACTTC.

This clone was seen a single time. The chain combines TRBV18 with TRBJ1-5, with TRBD1 matching over 9 bases. The J segment lost 5 bases and the V segment lost 1 base, leaving 3 bases of the junction unmatched. Germline V gene lookup returns CDR1 KGHSH and CDR2 LQKENI. There are 15 residues in the CDR3. The CDR3 region is CASSPRQGGYQPQHF. CDR3 DNA sequence: TGTGCCAGCTCACCACGACAGGGGGGGTATCAGCCCCAGCATTTT.

This chain joins TRBV11-2 and TRBJ2-3; D call uncertain. The V end was cut by 5 bases, the J end by 2 bases, with 5 bases between. The germline V gene has CDR1 SGHAT and CDR2 FQNNGV. The CDR3 has 12 amino acids. The CDR3 spells CASSRHTDTQYF. The CDR3 nucleotides read TGTGCCAGCAGCCGACACACAGATACGCAGTATTTT.

V gene TRBV6-6 combines with J gene TRBJ2-7; 10 nucleotides line up with TRBD1. Per the germline V gene, CDR1 is MNHNY and CDR2 is SVGAGI (reference sequence). V was pared by 5 bases and J by 6 bases, with 25 bases of the junction left unmatched. CDR3 size: 20 residues. The CDR3 bases are TGTGCCAGCAGTCCGCAAACGAGCGACAGGGGGCGCGGTCGGGGGGGCGAGCAGTACTTC. This translates into CASSPQTSDRGRGRGGEQYF.

The V and J genes are TRBV5-1 and TRBJ2-3; D remains ambiguous. V dropped 0 bases and J dropped 0 bases, with 8 bases sitting between them. Per germline, CDR1 SGHRS and CDR2 YFSETQ. This CDR3 has 15 amino acids. CDR3 sequence: CASSLALTSTDTQYF. The CDR3 bases are TGCGCCAGCAGCTTGGCCCTTACTAGCACAGATACGCAGTATTTT.

V is TRBV7-6 and J is TRBJ2-5; D may be TRBD2 (5 bases). Germline V gene sequence: CDR1 SGHVS, CDR2 FNYEAQ. The CDR3 extends over 13 amino acids. V was cut by 1 base and J by 5 bases, with 8 bases left in between. CDR3 sequence (DNA): TGTGCCAGCAGCTTAGAAGGAGGCGAGACCCAGTACTTC. Protein sequence: CASSLEGGETQYF.

CDR3 in DNA: TGTGCCTGGAGTGTCATGTACGAGCAGTACTTC. Translating gives CAWSVMYEQYF. V usage is TRBV30 and J usage is TRBJ2-7; D remains unclear. V was shortened by 0 bases and J by 4 bases, with 4 bases between the two germline ends. CDR1 is GTSNPN, CDR2 SVGIG, per germline (reference sequence). The length of the CDR3 is 11 residues.

V gene TRBV28 combines with J gene TRBJ1-1; maybe TRBD1 (6 bases). The CDR3 has 14 residues. Germline CDR1 MDHEN, CDR2 SYDVKM. V was clipped by 4 bases and J by 3 bases, with 12 bases between them. The DNA for the CDR3 is TGTGCCAGCAGTTCCAAGAACAGGGACACTGAAGCTTTCTTT. This translates into CASSSKNRDTEAFF.

This chain joins TRBV7-9 and TRBJ2-6; 8 nucleotides match TRBD1. J gave up 0 bases and V 1 base, and 5 bases lay outside the gene matches. The germline CDR1 and CDR2 sequences are SEHNR and FQNEAQ (reference sequence). The CDR3 covers 18 residues. The CDR3 reads CASSLEGQERSGANVLTF. Written as DNA, the CDR3 is TGTGCCAGCAGCTTAGAGGGACAGGAGCGCTCTGGGGCCAACGTCCTGACTTTC.

Here the CDR3 DNA reads TGTGCCAGCAGGTATGCTAGCGGTGGAGGTGGCTACGAGCAGTACTTC. It translates to CASRYASGGGGYEQYF. This chain connects TRBV27 to TRBJ2-7, with 7 bases identical to TRBD2. The germline gives CDR1 MNHEY, CDR2 SMNVEV (reference sequence). The CDR3 is 16 residues long. V dropped 6 bases and J dropped 3; count of bases not matched to a gene: 14.

CDR3: CASSQDSNYGYTF. As DNA, the CDR3 is TGCGCCAGCAGCCAAGATAGTAACTATGGCTACACCTTC. The V call is TRBV4-1, the J call TRBJ1-2, with D unclear. The CDR3 sequence is 13 residues long. In germline, CDR1 is MGHRA, CDR2 YSYEKL. V shed 0 bases and J shed 1 base, with 3 bases lying between them.

The chain is built from TRBV11-2 and TRBJ1-1; 7 bases match TRBD1. The CDR3 extends over 14 amino acids. Trimming took 4 bases from V and 1 from J; bases not matched to a gene: 3. CDR1 and CDR2 from the germline V gene are SGHAT and FQNNGV. The CDR3 is CASSYTGENTEAFF. The DNA of the CDR3 is TGTGCCAGCAGCTACACAGGGGAGAACACTGAAGCTTTCTTT.